This T cell receptor beta chain was documented in a study of T cells expressing NK-cell markers (dated by TCRdb to between 2020 and 2021). Turning to the overall study: In sorted CD3+CD56+NKG2C+, CD3+CD56+NKG2C- and CD3+CD56-NKG2C+ T-cell subsets from 7 to 9 donors, TCR beta-chain repertoires were profiled. Illumina HiSeq 2000/2500, MiSeq or NextSeq was used to sequence libraries as 2 x 150 bp reads. Of the eight sequenced donors, seven were found to be HCMV-seropositive and one was found to be HCMV-seronegative. Randomly selected healthy volunteers, three men and five women, were used as the eight sequenced donors.

These reads were obtained on an Illumina HiSeq 2000. 5'RACE template switching, by which a universal primer site and unique molecular identifiers were added, was used to make TCR beta cDNA libraries. Priming for cDNA synthesis came from the TCR beta constant segment, and two successive PCR amplification steps followed. Concerning the study's data processing: MIGEC was used to demultiplex reads and group the reads by UMI, and MiTCR was used to assemble and quantify clonotypes. Only TCR cDNA sequences supported by at least two reads were kept to exclude erroneous sequences. Downstream repertoire analysis used the tcR package, and clonotypes were matched across fractions by CDR3 nucleotide sequence plus V segment. VDJmatch was used to annotate antigen specificity against VDJdb, with one amino acid substitution in CDR3 allowed. The reads went through TCRdb reprocessing, and each CDR3 protein sequence gets one entry with no DNA. The V and J calls and clone size come from TCRdb's table, not from the authors' own analysis. This sample's clone table shows some 450,000 distinct CDR3 sequences. Approximately 7% of the sample comes from the top ten.

HCMV serostatus was determined by detecting HCMV-specific IgG in serum with a commercial ELISA kit. Peripheral blood mononuclear cells were isolated from blood by Ficoll density gradient centrifugation. Worth noting for this clonotype: This clone's antigen is unknown.

The CDR3 numbers 16 residues from cysteine through phenylalanine. No DNA is recorded. The germline V gene (reference sequence) provides CDR1 LNHDA and CDR2 SQIVND. What the authors observed across the whole study: Those dominant clonotypes were again the most abundant among CD3+CD56-NKG2C+ cells in a handful of donors, at about 28.3-65%. In a handful of donors, the dominant CD3+CD56+NKG2C+ clonotypes were among the top 10 CD8+ clonotypes and accounted for about 1.0-7.0% of CD8+ T cells. It remained unclear whether the expanded NKG2C-expressing T cell clones were specific for HCMV antigens.

This sequence originates from a woman between 18 and 70 years old in good health. The sample comprised blood T cells: a sorted CD56 or NKG2C T cell subset, CD4+ or CD8+ T cells, or bulk PBMC T cells (not recorded which). Recombination connected TRBV19 to TRBJ2-1; TCRdb's assignment of TRBD1 cannot be checked, as there is no DNA. The encoded CDR3 is CASSIDTMGGYNEQFF. Reference TRBV19 and TRBJ2-1 proteins supply the regions before and after the CDR3; the full variable domain is: DGGITQSPKYLFRKEGQNVTLSCEQNLNHDAMYWYRQDPGQGLRLIYYSQIVNDFQKGDIAEGYSVSREKKESFPLTVTSAQKNPTAFYLCASSIDTMGGYNEQFFGPGTRLTVL.